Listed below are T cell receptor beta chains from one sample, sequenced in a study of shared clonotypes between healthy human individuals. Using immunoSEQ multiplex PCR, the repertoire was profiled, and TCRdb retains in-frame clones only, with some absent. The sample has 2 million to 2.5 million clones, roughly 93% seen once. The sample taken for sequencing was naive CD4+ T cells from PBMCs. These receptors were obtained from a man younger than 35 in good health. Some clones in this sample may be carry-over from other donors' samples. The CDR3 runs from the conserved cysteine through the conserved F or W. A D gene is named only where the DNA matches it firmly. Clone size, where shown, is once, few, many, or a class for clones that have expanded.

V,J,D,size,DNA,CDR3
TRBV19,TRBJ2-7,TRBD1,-,TGTGCCAGTAGTACCCGGACAGGTTTTTACGAGCAGTACTTC,CASSTRTGFYEQYF
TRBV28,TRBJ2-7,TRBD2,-,TGTGCCAGCAGTTCGTTACTAGCGGGACTCTACGAGCAGTACTTC,CASSSLLAGLYEQYF
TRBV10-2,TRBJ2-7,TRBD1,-,TGCGCCGCCGGGGGAGACAGGGGTCGGTACGAGCAGTACTTC,CAAGGDRGRYEQYF
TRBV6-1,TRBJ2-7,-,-,TGTGCCAGCAGTGAGGGGCGGCGGCAACTTGAGCAGTACTTC,CASSEGRRQLEQYF
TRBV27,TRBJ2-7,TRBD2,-,TGTGCCAGCATTAGATTAAGCGGGAGTATCCGCGAGCAGTACTTC,CASIRLSGSIREQYF
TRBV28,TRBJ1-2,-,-,TGTGCCAGCAGCTTAGGGTGGACTGGTTCCTTTGGGGGCTACACCTTC,CASSLGWTGSFGGYTF
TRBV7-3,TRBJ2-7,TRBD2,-,TGTGTCAGCAGCTTTTCTAGCGGGAGTCCCTACGAGCAGTACTTC,CVSSFSSGSPYEQYF
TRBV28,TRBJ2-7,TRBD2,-,TGTGCCAGCGGGACTAGAACGGGGCAAAACTTC,CASGTRTGQNF
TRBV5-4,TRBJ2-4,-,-,TGTGCCAGCAGCTTTTATCAGGGGACCCCCTACTTC,CASSFYQGTPYF
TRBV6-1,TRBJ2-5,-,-,TGTGCCAGCAGTGAATTCCGGAGGTACCAAGAGACCCAGTACTTC,CASSEFRRYQETQYF
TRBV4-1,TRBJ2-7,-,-,TGCGCCAGCAGCCGAGGGATCGGGTCGGGGGAGCAGTACTTC,CASSRGIGSGEQYF
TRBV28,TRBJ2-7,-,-,TGTGCCAGTTCCGGGACCTACGAGCAGTACTTC,CASSGTYEQYF
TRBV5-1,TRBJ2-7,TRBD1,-,TGCGCCAGCAGCTTGGCTACGCGGACAGGGGGCGAGCAGTACTTC,CASSLATRTGGEQYF
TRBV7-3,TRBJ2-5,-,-,TGTGCCAGCAGCCGTACTAGAAGCCCCGGGGAGACCCAGTACTTC,CASSRTRSPGETQYF
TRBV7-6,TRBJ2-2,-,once,TGTGCCAGCAGCTTAGCATTCGGGGAGCTGTTTTTT,CASSLAFGELFF
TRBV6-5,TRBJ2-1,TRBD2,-,TGTGCCAGCAGTTACTCAGTGAGACTAGCGCCGTTCTTC,CASSYSVRLAPFF
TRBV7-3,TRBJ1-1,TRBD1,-,TGTGCCAGCAGCTCGTCCGGGACAGGGGCCGCTTTCTTT,CASSSSGTGAAFF
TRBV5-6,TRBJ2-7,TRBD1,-,TGTGCCAGCTCCGCCGGGACAGGGGGCGGAGAGCAGTACTTC,CASSAGTGGGEQYF
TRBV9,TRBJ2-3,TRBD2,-,TGTGCCAGCAGCCCGCGGGTGTCGGGGGGAGATACGCAGTATTTT,CASSPRVSGGDTQYF
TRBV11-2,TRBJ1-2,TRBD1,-,TGTGCCAGCAGCTTAGGACAGGGAAACTATGGCTACACCTTC,CASSLGQGNYGYTF
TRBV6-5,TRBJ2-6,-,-,TGTGCCAGCAGGGAAATAGGAGGGGCCAACGTCCTGACTTTC,CASREIGGANVLTF
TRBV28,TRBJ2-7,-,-,TGTGCCAGCAGGGGCGCGACCTACGAGCAGTACTTC,CASRGATYEQYF
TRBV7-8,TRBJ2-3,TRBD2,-,TGTGCCAGCAGCCCCACGGGGGGTAGCAAGGTCACAGATACGCAGTATTTT,CASSPTGGSKVTDTQYF
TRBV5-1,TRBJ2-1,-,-,TGCGCCAGCAGCTTGAAGGGGGGCGCGGAGTTCTTC,CASSLKGGAEFF
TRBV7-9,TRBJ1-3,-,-,TGTGCCAGCAGCTTTCTCTCTACTGGAAACACCATATATTTT,CASSFLSTGNTIYF
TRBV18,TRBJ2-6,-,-,TGTGCCAGCTCACCAAACCCCCCTGGGGCCAACGTCCTGACTTTC,CASSPNPPGANVLTF
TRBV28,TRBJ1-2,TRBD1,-,TGTGCCAGCAGTTTAAGACAGGGACGCGCTGCAAACTATGGCTACACCTTC,CASSLRQGRAANYGYTF
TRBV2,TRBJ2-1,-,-,TGTGCCAGCAGTGAGCCCAGCGGGCCTAGAGGGGGGAGCTCCTACAATGAGCAGTTCTTC,CASSEPSGPRGGSSYNEQFF
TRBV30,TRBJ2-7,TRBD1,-,TGTGCCTGGAGTTTCGGGCAGGGGGCGTACGAGCAGTACTTC,CAWSFGQGAYEQYF